These 32 T cell receptor beta chains share one sample of origin, sequenced in a study of CD8+ T cells in alopecia areata. As the sequencing template, cDNA was produced by extracting RNA and reverse transcribing it. Profiling relied on immunoSEQ multiplex PCR, and the TCRdb table lists in-frame clones only, not all of them. This sample has about 250,000 clones; roughly two thirds occur once, and the top ten carry approximately 1.2%. The specimen comprised CD4+ T cells sorted from blood, sampled at week 0. The source is a human donor with alopecia areata.

This chain joins TRBV30 and TRBJ2-1; 8 bases line up with TRBD1. This CDR3 contains 14 residues. V trimming: 5 bases; J trimming: 0 bases; junction bases outside the gene matches: 3. Germline CDR1 is GTSNPN and CDR2 is SVGIG (reference sequence). CDR3 region: CAWDRGGSYNEQFF. The CDR3 nucleotides are TGTGCCTGGGACAGGGGAGGCTCCTACAATGAGCAGTTCTTC.

J is TRBJ1-6 and V is TRBV9; D call uncertain. V lost 1 base and J lost 7, with 12 bases in between. This CDR3 has 15 amino acids. CDR1 is SGDLS, CDR2 YYNGEE, per germline. CDR3 DNA sequence: TGTGCCAGCAGCGTATTGGCCACACGGAATTCACCCCTCCACTTT. The encoded protein is CASSVLATRNSPLHF.

The chain links TRBV30 to TRBJ1-2; the D gene is possibly TRBD1 (5 bases). With 2 bases removed from V and 10 bases from J, the gap between germline ends came to 14 bases. Germline V gene lookup returns CDR1 GTSNPN and CDR2 SVGIG (reference sequence). The CDR3 contains 12 residues. The CDR3 region has the DNA TGTGCCTGGAGTCGGGACTCCGCTTTCTACACCTTC. Amino acids: CAWSRDSAFYTF.

This clone is a singleton in its sample. The chain is built from TRBV29-1 and TRBJ1-1; D gene unclear. Germline V gives CDR1 SQVTM, CDR2 ANQGSEA. The CDR3 has 12 residues. V was pared by 6 bases and J by 6 bases, with 14 bases between. For the CDR3, the DNA is TGCAGCGTGACTGTGGGGTTGTCTGAAGCTTTCTTT. Protein product: CSVTVGLSEAFF.

Notes on this clone: Additional DNA sequences in this sample encode the identical CDR3. The V call is TRBV29-1, the J call TRBJ2-7; 10 bases line up with TRBD1. Per the germline V gene, CDR1 is SQVTM and CDR2 is ANQGSEA. The V gene end was trimmed by 7 bases and the J gene end by 4 bases; junction bases not matched to a gene: 4. The CDR3 has 12 amino acids. CDR3 in DNA: TGCAGCGGTCGGGACAGGGGATACGAGCAGTACTTC. Translating gives CSGRDRGYEQYF.

The chain carries TRBV30 and TRBJ1-2, with 10 bases fitting TRBD1. CDR1 and CDR2 (germline): GTSNPN, SVGIG (reference sequence). The V segment lost 8 bases and the J segment 0 bases; nucleotides outside the gene matches: 15. The CDR3 loop spans 17 amino acids. The CDR3 reads CAHSSPGQGIPNYGYTF. CDR3 DNA: TGTGCCCATTCCTCTCCGGGACAGGGGATCCCTAACTATGGCTACACCTTC.

The rearrangement links TRBV7-9 to TRBJ1-2, with 10 bases matching TRBD1. Germline CDR1 is SEHNR and CDR2 is FQNEAQ (reference sequence). The CDR3 consists of 15 residues. J lost 4 bases, V lost 6 bases, and 8 bases had no gene match. CDR3 region: CASSVLGQGSYGYTF. The DNA for the CDR3 is TGTGCCAGCAGTGTATTGGGACAGGGGAGCTATGGCTACACCTTC.

With respect to this clone: The same CDR3 is also encoded by other DNA sequences in this sample. The rearrangement links TRBV30 to TRBJ2-5; D unclear. The V end was cut by 0 bases, the J end by 1 base, with 6 bases between. There are 13 residues in the CDR3. Germline lookup yields CDR1 GTSNPN and CDR2 SVGIG (reference sequence). CDR3 DNA sequence: TGTGCCTGGAGTGTTAGTGTCCAAGAGACCCAGTACTTC. Translated, it gives CAWSVSVQETQYF.

This rearrangement joins TRBV6-5 to TRBJ2-2, with D tentatively TRBD1 (6 bases). The V end lost 5 bases, the J end lost 7 bases, and 14 bases lay between the germline ends. Germline assignment: CDR1 MNHEY and CDR2 SVGAGI. The CDR3 runs to 14 residues. The CDR3 region has the DNA TGTGCCAGCAGTAACCAGGGGACGGTCGGGGAGCTGTTTTTT. As protein: CASSNQGTVGELFF.

The rearrangement uses TRBV29-1 and TRBJ1-1, with D tentatively TRBD1 (6 bases). Germline V CDR1 and CDR2: SQVTM, ANQGSEA. V was shortened by 6 bases and J by 1 base, with 15 bases between the two germline ends. The length of the CDR3 is 14 residues. CDR3: CSVLKDSENTEAFF. CDR3 nucleotide sequence: TGCAGCGTCCTCAAGGACAGCGAGAACACTGAAGCTTTCTTT.

J is TRBJ1-6 and V is TRBV19; 9 nucleotides match TRBD1. Losses at the gene ends were 5 bases for V and 0 bases for J; bases not matched to a gene: 5. The CDR3 is 17 residues long. CDR1 is LNHDA, CDR2 SQIVND, per germline (reference sequence). In DNA, the CDR3 is TGTGCCAGTAGTCCGCAGACAGGGGGCTCCTATAATTCACCCCTCCACTTT. Its protein is CASSPQTGGSYNSPLHF. The full variable domain, rest sourced from reference TRBV19 and TRBJ1-6, is DGGITQSPKYLFRKEGQNVTLSCEQNLNHDAMYWYRQDPGQGLRLIYYSQIVNDFQKGDIAEGYSVSREKKESFPLTVTSAQKNPTAFYLCASSPQTGGSYNSPLHFGNGTRLTVT.

V usage is TRBV9 and J usage is TRBJ1-6, with D possibly matching TRBD1 (6 bases). Trimming took off 2 bases at V and 6 bases at J, with 9 bases between the two ends. The germline CDR1 and CDR2 sequences are SGDLS and YYNGEE. CDR3 size: 14 residues. The CDR3 nucleotides are TGTGCCAGCAGCGTTGGACAGTTTAATTCACCCCTCCACTTT. Protein product: CASSVGQFNSPLHF. The complete variable domain, with remaining parts taken from reference TRBV9 and TRBJ1-6, reads DSGVTQTPKHLITATGQRVTLRCSPRSGDLSVYWYQQSLDQGLQFLIQYYNGEERAKGNILERFSAQQFPDLHSELNLSSLELGDSALYFCASSVGQFNSPLHFGNGTRLTVT.

V usage is TRBV7-9 and J usage is TRBJ1-6, with D possibly being TRBD1 (6 bases). V lost 4 bases and J 7 bases, leaving 20 bases between the germline ends. The CDR3 contains 17 residues. Germline CDR1 and CDR2: SEHNR and FQNEAQ (reference sequence). The CDR3 protein is CASSSVKGGEPNSPLHF. The CDR3 DNA is TGTGCCAGCAGCTCAGTTAAAGGGGGGGAACCCAATTCACCCCTCCACTTT.

This clone turned up a few times. The chain joins TRBV29-1 to TRBJ2-3, with D hard to call. Germline CDR1 and CDR2: SQVTM and ANQGSEA. V gave up 4 bases and J gave up 2 bases, with 7 bases separating them. The CDR3 runs to 12 residues. CDR3 nucleotides: TGCAGCGTTGTTCAGGCCACAGATACGCAGTATTTT. Amino acid sequence: CSVVQATDTQYF.

Only a few counts were recorded for this clone. J is TRBJ2-3 and V is TRBV29-1; perhaps TRBD1 as D (5 bases). The CDR3 totals 12 residues. Trimming stripped 4 bases from V and 2 bases from J, with 7 bases between. The germline V gene has CDR1 SQVTM and CDR2 ANQGSEA. In DNA form, the CDR3 reads TGCAGCGTTGCACAGGCCACAGATACGCAGTATTTT. Its protein product is CSVAQATDTQYF.

This clone was seen a handful of times. The rearrangement uses TRBV15 and TRBJ1-6; D not resolved. CDR1 is LNHNV and CDR2 is YYDKDF in the germline V gene (reference sequence). This CDR3 comprises 13 residues. The V end lost 2 bases, the J end lost 7 bases, and 6 bases lay between the germline ends. The CDR3 nucleotides are TGTGCCACCAGCAGACCTCCGAATTCACCCCTCCACTTT. Protein sequence: CATSRPPNSPLHF.

V and J are TRBV29-1 and TRBJ1-6; no clear D gene. Germline loops: CDR1 SQVTM, CDR2 ANQGSEA. The CDR3 has 13 amino acids. The ends were cut back, 5 bases at V and 5 bases at J, with 10 bases in the middle. CDR3 amino acids: CSVRSGDNSPLHF. DNA of the CDR3: TGCAGCGTTCGGTCCGGCGATAATTCACCCCTCCACTTT. The full variable domain, its missing parts supplied by reference TRBV29-1 and TRBJ1-6, is SAVISQKPSRDICQRGTSLTIQCQVDSQVTMMFWYRQQPGQSLTLIATANQGSEATYESGFVIDKFPISRPNLTFSTLTVSNMSPEDSSIYLCSVRSGDNSPLHFGNGTRLTVT.

This chain connects TRBV29-1 to TRBJ2-6; maybe TRBD2 (5 bases). CDR1 is SQVTM and CDR2 is ANQGSEA in the germline V gene. Trimming removed 6 bases at V and 4 bases at J, with 16 bases between. There are 15 residues in the CDR3. For the CDR3, the DNA is TGCAGCGTCCCCATCGGAGGCGCGGGGGCCAACGTCCTGACTTTC. Residues: CSVPIGGAGANVLTF.

The rearrangement uses TRBV29-1 and TRBJ1-1; D gene ambiguous. The germline gives CDR1 SQVTM, CDR2 ANQGSEA. The germline V and J ends were trimmed by 1 base and 4 bases, with 7 bases remaining between them. The CDR3 is 12 amino acids. The DNA of the CDR3 is TGCAGCGTTGAAGTGGAAGGCACTGAAGCTTTCTTT. Translated, it gives CSVEVEGTEAFF.

The genes are TRBV27 and TRBJ2-5, with 9 bases that match TRBD1. The CDR3 consists of 14 residues. Trimming took 5 bases from V and 5 from J; bases not matched to a gene: 6. The V gene's germline CDR1 is MNHEY and CDR2 SMNVEV (reference sequence). CDR3 in amino acids: CASSAGTGYETQYF. The CDR3 DNA reads TGTGCCAGCAGTGCGGGGACAGGGTACGAGACCCAGTACTTC.

This rearrangement joins TRBV2 to TRBJ2-1; weak D call: TRBD1 (5 bases). V dropped 4 bases and J dropped 8 bases, with 15 bases sitting between them. CDR1 and CDR2 from the germline V gene are SNHLY and FYNNEI. The CDR3 is 14 residues long. This CDR3 is CASSGAGYTDEQFF. Written as DNA, the CDR3 is TGTGCCAGCAGTGGGGCAGGGTATACAGATGAGCAGTTCTTC.

The chain couples TRBV23-1 to TRBJ1-6; D possibly corresponds to TRBD1 (6 bases). TRBV23-1 is an ORF, with its function uncertain. V lost 4 bases, J lost 10 bases, and 26 bases lay in between. The CDR3 spans 18 residues. The CDR3 sequence: CASSPTYPTGKKGSPLHF. The DNA for the CDR3 is TGCGCCAGCAGTCCCACCTACCCAACAGGGAAGAAGGGATCACCCCTCCACTTT.

This sequence joins TRBV30 and TRBJ1-5; the match to TRBD1 covers 7 bases. CDR3 length equals 15 residues. Trimming took 0 bases from V and 2 from J; bases not matched to a gene: 4. CDR1 GTSNPN and CDR2 SVGIG come from the germline V gene (reference sequence). The DNA of the CDR3 is TGTGCCTGGAGTGTAGGAGGGGGCGGCAATCAGCCCCAGCATTTT. Residues: CAWSVGGGGNQPQHF.

The gene calls are TRBV5-1 and TRBJ2-5, with 8 bases fitting TRBD2. After removal of 4 bases from V and 2 bases from J, the junction contained 7 bases not matched to a gene. CDR1 SGHRS and CDR2 YFSETQ come from the germline V gene. This CDR3 is built from 15 residues. The CDR3 sequence is CASSTLTGGQETQYF. In DNA, the CDR3 is TGCGCCAGCAGCACACTCACGGGGGGGCAAGAGACCCAGTACTTC.

This chain uses TRBV9 with TRBJ2-3; D is possibly TRBD2 (7 bases). Trimming left V 0 bases short and J 5 bases short, with 13 bases between. Germline V gives CDR1 SGDLS, CDR2 YYNGEE. The length of the CDR3 is 15 residues. The CDR3 sequence is CASSVAVGGQDTQYF. The CDR3 region has the DNA TGTGCCAGCAGCGTAGCTGTCGGGGGGCAAGATACGCAGTATTTT.

This clone was picked up a small number of times. The gene calls are TRBV7-9 and TRBJ2-1; D is tentatively TRBD1 or TRBD2 (5 bases each). Germline CDR1 SEHNR, CDR2 FQNEAQ (reference sequence). CDR3 length: 13 amino acids. Trimming left V 6 bases short and J 6 bases short, with 12 bases between. This CDR3 is CASRAGTGNEQFF. The DNA for the CDR3 is TGTGCCAGCAGGGCCGGGACGGGCAATGAGCAGTTCTTC. The full variable domain, with the rest looked up from reference TRBV7-9 and TRBJ2-1, is DTGVSQNPRHKITKRGQNVTFRCDPISEHNRLYWYRQTLGQGPEFLTYFQNEAQLEKSRLLSDRFSAERPKGSFSTLEIQRTEQGDSAMYLCASRAGTGNEQFFGPGTRLTVL.

The rearrangement uses TRBV9 and TRBJ1-2, with D possibly matching TRBD1 (5 bases). Germline CDR1 SGDLS, CDR2 YYNGEE. This CDR3 has 17 residues. The germline V and J ends were trimmed by 4 bases and 4 bases, with 23 bases remaining between them. The CDR3: CASSSSGGARWGYGYTF. The CDR3, as DNA: TGTGCCAGCAGCTCGTCTGGTGGGGCGCGATGGGGCTATGGCTACACCTTC.

This clone was seen only once. The chain employs TRBV5-4 and TRBJ2-2; 11 nucleotides align to TRBD2. This CDR3 comprises 17 residues. J was trimmed by 0 bases and V by 5 bases; bases with no gene match: 6. Looked up from germline, CDR1 is SGHNT and CDR2 is YYREEE (reference sequence). The CDR3 protein is CASRRLAGQSNTGELFF. For the CDR3, the DNA is TGTGCCAGCAGAAGACTAGCGGGGCAATCGAACACCGGGGAGCTGTTTTTT.

V usage is TRBV6-5 and J usage is TRBJ1-6; D gene uncertain. V dropped 0 bases and J dropped 6 bases, with 9 bases sitting between them. The CDR3 runs 15 residues. CDR1 and CDR2 (germline): MNHEY, SVGAGI. CDR3 in DNA: TGTGCCAGCAGTTACTCTCGACACCTTAATTCACCCCTCCACTTT. Its translation is CASSYSRHLNSPLHF.

The chain carries TRBV9 and TRBJ2-2; 10 positions agree with TRBD2. V trimming: 1 base; J trimming: 2 bases; junction bases outside the gene matches: 11. Per the germline V gene, CDR1 is SGDLS and CDR2 is YYNGEE. This CDR3 is 19 amino acids long. This CDR3 reads CASSVTPRLAGFNTGELFF. In DNA form, the CDR3 reads TGTGCCAGCAGCGTAACCCCTAGACTAGCGGGTTTCAACACCGGGGAGCTGTTTTTT.

The J gene is TRBJ2-7, the V gene TRBV7-2; 7 nucleotides line up with TRBD1. The germline CDR1 and CDR2 sequences are SGHTA and FQGNSA. CDR3 length equals 14 residues. V trimming: 5 bases; J trimming: 2 bases; junction bases outside the gene matches: 6. In DNA form, the CDR3 reads TGTGCCAGCAGCATTCGGGACAGAGCCTACGAGCAGTACTTC. Its translation: CASSIRDRAYEQYF. The complete variable domain, with remaining parts taken from reference TRBV7-2 and TRBJ2-7, reads GAGVSQSPSNKVTEKGKDVELRCDPISGHTALYWYRQSLGQGLEFLIYFQGNSAPDKSGLPSDRFSAERTGGSVSTLTIQRTQQEDSAVYLCASSIRDRAYEQYFGPGTRLTVT.

The table lists this clone with a count of one. The CDR3 region has the DNA TGTGCCAGCAGCCCCGGGGAGACACCTTCAGATACGCAGTATTTT. Translating gives CASSPGETPSDTQYF. The chain is built from TRBV5-4 and TRBJ2-3, with D possibly matching TRBD2 (5 bases). CDR3 length equals 15 residues. From germline, CDR1 is SGHNT and CDR2 YYREEE (reference sequence). V dropped 4 bases and J dropped 4 bases, with 16 bases sitting between them.